One sample yielded the 4 T cell receptor beta chains listed below, sequenced in a study of cytomegalovirus exposure and HLA in healthy donors. TCRdb's copy holds only in-frame clones and misses some; the assay was immunoSEQ multiplex PCR. The data contain roughly 50,000 clones, approximately 90% of them singletons. Material: PBMCs. All receptors derive from a woman between 18 and 29 years old in good health and CMV-seropositive.

The V call is TRBV6-1, the J call TRBJ1-6, with D hard to call. Germline V lookup: CDR1 MNHNS, CDR2 SASEGT. The ends were cut back, 6 bases at V and 9 bases at J, with 15 bases in the middle. The CDR3 extends over 14 amino acids. As DNA, the CDR3 is TGTGCCAGCAGCAGACACGCTGATGGTTCACCCCTCCACTTT. It codes for CASSRHADGSPLHF.

The V gene is TRBV28, the J gene TRBJ1-1; TRBD1 aligns across 7 bases. Looked up from germline, CDR1 is MDHEN and CDR2 is SYDVKM. The trim removed 7 bases at V and 3 bases at J, leaving 14 bases unmatched. The CDR3 sequence is 16 residues long. The CDR3 sequence is CASNPPRTGADTEAFF. The CDR3, as DNA: TGTGCCAGCAACCCCCCCAGAACAGGGGCGGACACTGAAGCTTTCTTT.

The rearrangement links TRBV11-2 to TRBJ2-7, with D maybe TRBD1 (5 bases). CDR3 length equals 13 residues. Trimming removed 0 bases at V and 5 bases at J, with 8 bases between. Germline values: CDR1 SGHAT, CDR2 FQNNGV. CDR3 sequence (DNA): TGTGCCAGCAGCTTAGATCCAGGGAACGAGCAGTACTTC. It codes for CASSLDPGNEQYF.

V usage is TRBV6-4 and J usage is TRBJ2-3, with D maybe TRBD1 (5 bases). The CDR3 consists of 13 residues. Trimming removed 3 bases at V and 6 bases at J, with 10 bases between. Germline-derived CDR1 and CDR2 are MRHNA and SNTAGT. CDR3 sequence: CASSEGAGDTQYF. For the CDR3, the DNA is TGTGCCAGCAGTGAAGGGGCCGGTGATACGCAGTATTTT.